A single sample is the source of the 24 T cell receptor beta chains below, sequenced in a study of T cell responses to AZD1222 COVID-19 vaccine. The protocol was immunoSEQ multiplex PCR, while the TCRdb copy is restricted to in-frame clones and leaves out a portion. The data show approximately 120,000 clones, about 85% seen once. Source: peripheral blood, taken on day 0 of AZD1222 vaccination. These receptors all come from an adult in good health.

The V gene is TRBV13, the J gene TRBJ1-1, with D hard to call. This CDR3 is built from 14 residues. CDR1 is PRHDT, CDR2 FYEKMQ, per germline (reference sequence). Trimming took 1 base from V and 4 from J, leaving 10 bases between them. CDR3 in amino acids: CASSLVRKFTEAFF. DNA of the CDR3: TGTGCCAGCAGCTTAGTAAGAAAGTTCACTGAAGCTTTCTTT.

V gene TRBV9 combines with J gene TRBJ2-3, with D possibly being TRBD2 (5 bases). This CDR3 contains 16 residues. V was shortened by 3 bases and J by 0 bases, with 14 bases between the two germline ends. CDR1 and CDR2 (germline): SGDLS, YYNGEE. DNA of the CDR3: TGTGCCAGCAGCGAACACTCTGGGGAGAGCACAGATACGCAGTATTTT. Translating gives CASSEHSGESTDTQYF.

The chain employs TRBV6-5 and TRBJ1-2, with D possibly TRBD1 on 6 matching bases. The CDR3 is 15 amino acids. With 11 bases removed from V and 0 bases from J, the gap between germline ends came to 19 bases. CDR1 is MNHEY, CDR2 SVGAGI, per germline. The CDR3 nucleotides read TGTGCCGTAGGCGGGGGCGGTCTCCCTAACTATGGCTACACCTTC. Translation: CAVGGGGLPNYGYTF.

This clone was counted a single time. V is TRBV11-2 and J is TRBJ2-7; 8 bases match TRBD1. After removal of 7 bases from V and 4 bases from J, the junction contained 6 bases not matched to a gene. The CDR3 covers 13 residues. Per the germline V gene, CDR1 is SGHAT and CDR2 is FQNNGV. The CDR3 coding sequence is TGTGCCAGCATAGGGACAGGAGAATACGAGCAGTACTTC. Its translation is CASIGTGEYEQYF.

The chain joins TRBV27 to TRBJ1-4; unclear D gene. Trimming pared 3 bases from V and 2 bases from J, leaving 4 bases between. Germline lookup yields CDR1 MNHEY and CDR2 SMNVEV (reference sequence). This CDR3 is built from 13 residues. CDR3 region: CASSFTTNEKLFF. In DNA form, the CDR3 reads TGTGCCAGCAGTTTCACCACTAATGAAAAACTGTTTTTT.

This chain connects TRBV29-1 to TRBJ1-5; 7 bases match TRBD1. Germline lookup yields CDR1 SQVTM and CDR2 ANQGSEA. Germline trimming cut 4 bases from V and 7 bases from J; bases unmatched to any gene: 7. This CDR3 is 13 amino acids long. CDR3 coding DNA: TGCAGCGTTGGGGCAGGGGGGGAACAGCCCCAGCATTTT. It codes for CSVGAGGEQPQHF.

The CDR3: CASSQAGTGILYGYTF. CDR3 coding DNA: TGTGCCAGCAGCCAGGCGGGGACGGGAATCCTCTATGGCTACACCTTC. The chain couples TRBV28 to TRBJ1-2, with TRBD1 as a possible D gene (5 bases). The CDR3 length is 16 residues. Trimming shortened V by 6 bases and J by 4 bases, and 21 bases separated the two germline ends. Germline V gives CDR1 MDHEN, CDR2 SYDVKM.

The chain couples TRBV24-1 to TRBJ2-3; D ambiguous. The length of the CDR3 is 14 residues. The ends were cut back, 1 base at V and 1 base at J, with 5 bases in the middle. Germline values: CDR1 KGHDR, CDR2 SFDVKD. CDR3 loop: CATSDFSGTDTQYF. CDR3 nucleotides: TGTGCCACCAGTGATTTTTCGGGCACAGATACGCAGTATTTT.

J is TRBJ1-1 and V is TRBV28; D is perhaps TRBD1 (6 bases). The germline V gene encodes CDR1 MDHEN and CDR2 SYDVKM. The CDR3 loop spans 14 amino acids. The V end lost 3 bases, the J end lost 6 bases, and 14 bases lay between the germline ends. The CDR3 sequence: CASSFGGLGAEAFF. The CDR3 bases are TGTGCCAGCAGTTTTGGGGGCCTAGGCGCTGAAGCTTTCTTT. The whole variable domain, filled in from reference TRBV28 and TRBJ1-1, reads DVKVTQSSRYLVKRTGEKVFLECVQDMDHENMFWYRQDPGLGLRLIYFSYDVKMKEKGDIPEGYSVSREKKERFSLILESASTNQTSMYLCASSFGGLGAEAFFGQGTRLTVV.

This sequence joins TRBV2 and TRBJ1-5, with D perhaps matching TRBD1 (6 bases). Germline-derived CDR1 and CDR2 are SNHLY and FYNNEI. CDR3 length equals 16 residues. V lost 1 base to trimming and J lost 3 bases, with 13 bases between them. The CDR3 here is CASSEGRTVYNQPQHF. In DNA form, the CDR3 reads TGTGCCAGCAGTGAAGGGCGGACAGTCTACAATCAGCCCCAGCATTTT.

This chain uses TRBV30 with TRBJ2-2, with D perhaps matching TRBD1 (5 bases). Germline assignment: CDR1 GTSNPN and CDR2 SVGIG (reference sequence). There are 13 residues in the CDR3. V was trimmed by 7 bases and J by 1 base, leaving 10 bases between them. CDR3 amino acids: CASSGQNTGELFF. The CDR3 DNA is TGTGCCTCATCCGGACAGAACACCGGGGAGCTGTTTTTT.

The chain recombines TRBV2 with TRBJ2-7; TRBD2 matches 11 bases. The CDR3 runs 16 residues. J lost 6 bases, V lost 2 bases, and 9 bases had no gene match. Germline assignment: CDR1 SNHLY and CDR2 FYNNEI. CDR3 loop: CASSETPTSGKVEQYF. CDR3 in DNA: TGTGCCAGCAGTGAAACCCCGACTAGCGGGAAGGTCGAGCAGTACTTC.

The V gene is TRBV7-6, the J gene TRBJ2-7; TRBD2 matches at 7 bases. This CDR3 comprises 16 residues. With 4 bases clipped from V and 1 base from J, the junction kept 10 bases outside the gene matches. Germline V gene lookup returns CDR1 SGHVS and CDR2 FNYEAQ. In DNA form, the CDR3 reads TGTGCCAGCAGCTCCTGGCCCGCCGGGAGGTCCTACGAGCAGTACTTC. It specifies CASSSWPAGRSYEQYF.

This clone has a handful of counts. The chain is built from TRBV28 and TRBJ1-1; D gene ambiguous. With 6 bases removed from V and 1 base from J, the gap between germline ends came to 15 bases. The CDR3 spans 15 residues. CDR1 MDHEN and CDR2 SYDVKM come from the germline V gene. CDR3 coding DNA: TGTGCCAGCAGCTTTGGGGTGCAGTGGAACACTGAAGCTTTCTTT. This encodes CASSFGVQWNTEAFF.

The chain combines TRBV12-3 or TRBV12-4 with TRBJ2-1, with D perhaps matching TRBD1 (5 bases). V was trimmed by 6 bases and J by 2 bases, leaving 8 bases between them. CDR3 size: 13 residues. In nucleotides, the CDR3 is TGTGCCAGCAGCCTGGACACCTACAATGAGCAGTTCTTC. This translates into CASSLDTYNEQFF.

This sequence joins TRBV29-1 and TRBJ2-7; tentatively, D is TRBD1 (6 bases). In germline, CDR1 is SQVTM, CDR2 ANQGSEA. The CDR3 covers 15 residues. V lost 0 bases and J lost 4, with 16 bases in between. The CDR3 bases are TGCAGCGTTGAAGATAGCAGGGGCAAAAGTTACGAGCAGTACTTC. As protein: CSVEDSRGKSYEQYF.

V and J are TRBV7-9 and TRBJ2-2, with D uncertain. V was shortened by 5 bases and J by 8 bases, with 9 bases between the two germline ends. The length of the CDR3 is 12 residues. CDR1 is SEHNR, CDR2 FQNEAQ, per germline (reference sequence). The CDR3 DNA sequence: TGTGCCAGCAGCCCCCAGCCGGGGGAGCTGTTTTTT. It yields the protein CASSPQPGELFF. The full variable domain, rest sourced from reference TRBV7-9 and TRBJ2-2, is DTGVSQNPRHKITKRGQNVTFRCDPISEHNRLYWYRQTLGQGPEFLTYFQNEAQLEKSRLLSDRFSAERPKGSFSTLEIQRTEQGDSAMYLCASSPQPGELFFGEGSRLTVL.

This clone has just one count. This chain uses TRBV27 with TRBJ1-1; D is unresolved. CDR1 and CDR2 (germline): MNHEY, SMNVEV (reference sequence). V lost 7 bases, J lost 7 bases, and 25 bases lay in between. The CDR3 is 16 amino acids. CDR3 residues: CASTSGGEAGRGEAFF. The DNA for the CDR3 is TGTGCCAGCACCTCCGGTGGGGAGGCGGGTAGAGGTGAAGCTTTCTTT.

The V and J genes are TRBV11-3 and TRBJ2-1; D uncertain. Per the germline V gene, CDR1 is SGHNT and CDR2 is YENEEA. This CDR3 has 15 amino acids. V lost 1 base and J lost 6, with 13 bases in between. The CDR3 here is CASSLGPQHTNEQFF. CDR3 in DNA: TGTGCCAGCAGCTTAGGCCCACAGCATACCAATGAGCAGTTCTTC.

V is TRBV6-5 and J is TRBJ1-3, with D uncertain. V was shortened by 2 bases and J by 2 bases, with 10 bases between the two germline ends. CDR3 size: 15 residues. Germline assignment: CDR1 MNHEY and CDR2 SVGAGI. The CDR3 sequence: CASSYGSPPGNTIYF. The CDR3 DNA reads TGTGCCAGCAGTTACGGGAGTCCACCTGGAAACACCATATATTTT.

The rearrangement joins TRBV11-3 to TRBJ2-3; 11 bases agree with TRBD2. J gave up 5 bases and V 4 bases, and 5 bases lay outside the gene matches. CDR3 length: 15 residues. Per the germline V gene, CDR1 is SGHNT and CDR2 is YENEEA. DNA of the CDR3: TGTGCCAGCAGCTGGGTAGCGGGAGGGAGAGATACGCAGTATTTT. It encodes CASSWVAGGRDTQYF.

This clone was seen once. This chain links TRBV6-2 or TRBV6-3 with TRBJ2-1; D gene ambiguous. CDR3 length: 17 residues. Deletions cut 2 bases from V and 4 bases from J, with 18 bases between. The germline gives CDR1 MNHEY, CDR2 SVGEGT. The CDR3 DNA sequence: TGTGCCAGCAGTTACCCACAAAGGTGGAGAGGATACAATGAGCAGTTCTTC. This codes for CASSYPQRWRGYNEQFF.

V usage is TRBV27 and J usage is TRBJ2-5, with D perhaps TRBD1 (5 bases). Germline V CDR1 and CDR2: MNHEY, SMNVEV (reference sequence). The CDR3 sequence is 15 residues long. The ends were cut back, 6 bases at V and 1 base at J, with 15 bases in the middle. CDR3 nucleotide sequence: TGTGCCAGCAGCCGGACGACAGCTCGCCAAGAGACCCAGTACTTC. Protein: CASSRTTARQETQYF.

Note on this clone: This CDR3 is also generated by other DNA sequences in the sample. The V gene is TRBV9, the J gene TRBJ1-1, with unresolved D. V shed 0 bases and J shed 1 base, with 4 bases lying between them. From germline, CDR1 is SGDLS and CDR2 YYNGEE. This CDR3 spans 13 amino acids. In DNA form, the CDR3 reads TGTGCCAGCAGCGTAGATGGGAACACTGAAGCTTTCTTT. It specifies CASSVDGNTEAFF. The full variable domain, in which reference TRBV9 and TRBJ1-1 provide the parts outside the CDR3, is DSGVTQTPKHLITATGQRVTLRCSPRSGDLSVYWYQQSLDQGLQFLIQYYNGEERAKGNILERFSAQQFPDLHSELNLSSLELGDSALYFCASSVDGNTEAFFGQGTRLTVV.